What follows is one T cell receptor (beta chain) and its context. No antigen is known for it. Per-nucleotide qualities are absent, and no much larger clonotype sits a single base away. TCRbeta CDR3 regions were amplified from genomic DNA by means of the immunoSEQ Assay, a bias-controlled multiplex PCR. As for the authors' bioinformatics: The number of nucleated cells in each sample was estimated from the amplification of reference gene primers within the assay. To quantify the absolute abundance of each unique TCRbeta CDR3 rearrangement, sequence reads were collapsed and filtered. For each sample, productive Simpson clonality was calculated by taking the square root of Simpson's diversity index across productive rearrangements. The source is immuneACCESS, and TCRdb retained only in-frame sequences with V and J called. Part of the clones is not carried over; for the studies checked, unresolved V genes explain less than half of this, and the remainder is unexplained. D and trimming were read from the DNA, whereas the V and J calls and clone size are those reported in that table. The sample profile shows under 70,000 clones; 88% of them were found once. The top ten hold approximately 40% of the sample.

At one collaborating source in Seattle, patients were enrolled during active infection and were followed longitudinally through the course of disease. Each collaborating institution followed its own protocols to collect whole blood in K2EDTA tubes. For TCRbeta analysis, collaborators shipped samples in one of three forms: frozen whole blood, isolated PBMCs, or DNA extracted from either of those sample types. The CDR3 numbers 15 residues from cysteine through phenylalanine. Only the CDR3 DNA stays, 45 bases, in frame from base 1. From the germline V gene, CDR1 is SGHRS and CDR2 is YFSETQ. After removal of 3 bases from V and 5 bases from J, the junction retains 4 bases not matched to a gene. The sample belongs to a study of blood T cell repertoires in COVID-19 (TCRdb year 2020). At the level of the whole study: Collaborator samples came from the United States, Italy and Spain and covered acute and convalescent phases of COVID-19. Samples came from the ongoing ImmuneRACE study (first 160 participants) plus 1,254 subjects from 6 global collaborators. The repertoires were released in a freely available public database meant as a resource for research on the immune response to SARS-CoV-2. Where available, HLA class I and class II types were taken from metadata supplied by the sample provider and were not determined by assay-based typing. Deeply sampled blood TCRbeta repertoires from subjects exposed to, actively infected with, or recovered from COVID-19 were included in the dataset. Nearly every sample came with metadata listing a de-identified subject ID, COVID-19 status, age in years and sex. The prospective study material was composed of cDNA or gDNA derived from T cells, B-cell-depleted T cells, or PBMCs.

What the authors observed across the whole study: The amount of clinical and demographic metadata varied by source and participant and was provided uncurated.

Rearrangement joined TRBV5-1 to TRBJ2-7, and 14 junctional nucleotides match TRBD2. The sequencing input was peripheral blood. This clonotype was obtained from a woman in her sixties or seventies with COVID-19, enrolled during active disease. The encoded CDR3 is CASSSRTSGRNEQYF. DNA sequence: TGCGCCAGCAGCTCCCGGACTAGCGGGAGGAACGAGCAGTACTTC.